Listed here are 10 T cell receptor beta chains from one sample, sequenced in a study of neurological immune-mediated disorders. TCRdb called the 5' RACE reads again in MiXCR, with one record for every CDR3 protein. Seen here are tens of thousands of distinct CDR3 sequences, roughly 26% observed once, and the top ten hold 20% to 25%. The source material was PBMCs. These TCRs come from a woman in her seventies in good health.

This clonotype was seen at least ten times. The gene calls are TRBV7-2 and TRBJ1-6; D gene uncertain. Between the trimmed V and J ends, which lost 3 bases and 10 bases, there was a span of 7 bases. Germline CDR1 reads SGHTA; CDR2 reads FQGNSA. The CDR3 length is 12 residues. The CDR3 protein is CASSLIASPLHF. The CDR3 DNA follows: TGTGCCAGCAGCTTGATTGCCTCACCCCTCCACTTT.

This clonotype was detected ten times or more. CDR3 nucleotides: TGCAGTGCTCCTAGACTAGCGGGCCCAGATACGCAGTATTTT. It yields the protein CSAPRLAGPDTQYF. The chain joins TRBV20-1 to TRBJ2-3; 10 nucleotides match TRBD2. V gave up 5 bases and J gave up 4 bases; unmatched junction bases: 6. Germline V gene data show CDR1 as DFQATT and CDR2 as SNEGSKA (reference sequence). This CDR3 is 14 amino acids long.

Many counts were recorded for this clonotype. The chain has TRBV20-1 and TRBJ2-7, with TRBD2 matching 11 bases. Trimming at V came to 0 bases and at J to 6 bases, leaving 7 bases not matched to a gene. The CDR3 runs 15 residues. Germline V gene sequence: CDR1 DFQATT, CDR2 SNEGSKA (reference sequence). The DNA of the CDR3 is TGCAGTGCTAGAGATAGGCGTCTAGCGGGAGGCGAGCAGTACTTC. This encodes CSARDRRLAGGEQYF.

This clonotype occurred a few times. V and J are TRBV7-9 and TRBJ1-2; D is perhaps TRBD1 (5 bases). The V gene lost 1 base and the J gene lost 4 bases, with 10 bases spanning the gap. This CDR3 region has 14 residues. The germline V gene has CDR1 SEHNR and CDR2 FQNEAQ (reference sequence). CDR3: CASSLESGGYGYTF. CDR3 DNA sequence: TGTGCCAGCAGCTTAGAGTCGGGGGGCTATGGCTACACCTTC.

Many counts were recorded for this clonotype. The CDR3 DNA sequence: TGTGCCAGCAGTTACGCAGAAGAGACCCAGTACTTC. The encoded protein is CASSYAEETQYF. The rearrangement joins TRBV12-3 or TRBV12-4 to TRBJ2-5; D gene ambiguous. There are 12 residues in the CDR3. Trimming removed 4 bases at V and 3 bases at J, with 6 bases between.

This clonotype was picked up many times. The gene calls are TRBV4-1 and TRBJ2-6, with 9 bases that match TRBD1. The V segment lost 3 bases and the J segment 0 bases; nucleotides outside the gene matches: 3. Germline V gene lookup returns CDR1 MGHRA and CDR2 YSYEKL. The CDR3 covers 17 residues. DNA for the CDR3: TGCGCCAGCAGCCAGGACAGGGGCCTCTCTGGGGCCAACGTCCTGACTTTC. Encoded protein: CASSQDRGLSGANVLTF.

This clonotype was recorded many times. V and J are TRBV7-2 and TRBJ2-3; 7 positions agree with TRBD2. CDR1 and CDR2 from the germline V gene are SGHTA and FQGNSA. This CDR3 is 14 amino acids long. J lost 2 bases, V lost 6 bases, and 5 bases had no gene match. This chain's CDR3 is CASRGRAYTDTQYF. The CDR3 DNA reads as TGTGCCAGCAGGGGGAGGGCTTACACAGATACGCAGTATTTT.

This clonotype was seen many times. This chain links TRBV24-1 with TRBJ2-1, with TRBD2 matching over 8 bases. Per the germline V gene, CDR1 is KGHDR and CDR2 is SFDVKD. The CDR3 covers 16 residues. V lost 4 bases, J lost 2 bases, and 6 bases stayed unmatched. DNA of the CDR3: TGTGCCACCAGTGACATACTAGCGGCCCCCTACAATGAGCAGTTCTTC. Its translation is CATSDILAAPYNEQFF.

V and J are TRBV3-1 and TRBJ2-7; D gene ambiguous. The V and J ends lost 3 bases and 6 bases respectively, with 12 bases between them. Per germline, CDR1 LGHDT and CDR2 YNNKEL (reference sequence). CDR3 length: 13 amino acids. The CDR3 nucleotides are TGTGCCAGCAGCCAGAAGTTGGGTAGCGAGCAGTACTTC. This sequence encodes CASSQKLGSEQYF.

This clonotype was seen at least ten times. J is TRBJ2-1 and V is TRBV5-1; 10 nucleotides align to TRBD2. The CDR3 sequence is 17 residues long. Germline V gene sequence: CDR1 SGHRS, CDR2 YFSETQ. V shed 3 bases and J 8 bases; nucleotides not matched to a gene: 14. CDR3 region: CASSSQLAGPYRDEQFF. CDR3 nucleotide sequence: TGCGCCAGCAGCTCCCAACTAGCGGGGCCCTACAGGGATGAGCAGTTCTTC.